The clone carrying this TCR beta chain came up once. The data belong to a study of shared clonotypes between healthy human individuals. Every contributor of samples was a Caucasian grown-up residing in Nashville, Tennessee. The authors split each subset's genomic DNA evenly across several immunoSEQ plates. Clones were sequenced by immunoSEQ multiplex PCR, and TCRdb holds only the in-frame ones, with some missing. Among some 900,000 clones listed, 60% to 85% were seen once. The TCR comes from a young man in good health. Sequencing was performed on memory CD4+ T cells sorted from blood. The subset here: CD45RA-negative fraction.

Here the CDR3 DNA reads TGTGCCAGCAGCTTTTTAGGGCGGGAACATACCGGGGAGCTGTTTTTT. Its translation: CASSFLGREHTGELFF. This sequence joins TRBV5-6 and TRBJ2-2; possible D gene TRBD2, 6 bases. The CDR3 is 16 amino acids. V dropped 2 bases and J dropped 5 bases, with 16 bases sitting between them. Germline lookup yields CDR1 SGHDT and CDR2 YYEEEE.